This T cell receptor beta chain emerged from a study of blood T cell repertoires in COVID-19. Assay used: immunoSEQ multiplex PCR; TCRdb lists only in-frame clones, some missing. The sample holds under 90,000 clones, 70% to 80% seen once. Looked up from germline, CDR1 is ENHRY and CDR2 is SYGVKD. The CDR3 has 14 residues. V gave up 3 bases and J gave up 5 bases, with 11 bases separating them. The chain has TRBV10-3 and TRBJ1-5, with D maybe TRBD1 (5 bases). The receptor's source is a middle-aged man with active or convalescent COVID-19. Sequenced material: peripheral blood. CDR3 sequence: CAISDRGLDQPQHF. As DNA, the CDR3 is TGTGCCATCAGTGATAGGGGTTTGGATCAGCCCCAGCATTTT.